Each of the 7 T cell receptor beta chains below was sequenced from the same sample in a study of long-term antiretroviral therapy in people with HIV. Sequencing relied on immunoSEQ assay v3.0, run at survey level. Clones were read by immunoSEQ multiplex PCR, and TCRdb kept only the in-frame ones, dropping some. The sample holds about 39,000 clones, 85% seen once. Sequenced material: unsorted PBMCs, taken 3.1 years after starting antiretroviral therapy. The receptors derive from a woman in her forties or fifties with HIV.

This chain uses TRBV29-1 with TRBJ2-5, with D hard to call. The CDR3 is 11 residues long. Trimming removed 0 bases from V and 5 bases from J, with 4 bases in between. The germline gives CDR1 SQVTM, CDR2 ANQGSEA. The CDR3: CSVEDPETQYF. CDR3 in DNA: TGCAGCGTTGAAGACCCCGAGACCCAGTACTTC.

The gene calls are TRBV28 and TRBJ2-5; D gene ambiguous. The germline gives CDR1 MDHEN, CDR2 SYDVKM. The length of the CDR3 is 15 residues. V lost 1 base to trimming and J lost 2 bases, with 11 bases between them. The CDR3 loop reads CASSLLAQPQETQYF. In nucleotides, the CDR3 is TGTGCCAGCAGTTTATTGGCACAGCCGCAAGAGACCCAGTACTTC.

The rearrangement joins TRBV9 to TRBJ2-7; 7 bases map to TRBD2. Germline V gene lookup returns CDR1 SGDLS and CDR2 YYNGEE. With V trimmed by 0 bases and J by 3 bases, 9 bases remained unmatched. The CDR3 is 16 amino acids. The CDR3 DNA sequence: TGTGCCAGCAGCGTAGCTTCGGGTAGCGGGCTCTACGAGCAGTACTTC. The encoded protein is CASSVASGSGLYEQYF.

A single count supports this clone. This chain joins TRBV2 and TRBJ2-7; 10 nucleotides align to TRBD1. The CDR3 spans 18 residues. From germline, CDR1 is SNHLY and CDR2 FYNNEI. The V gene end was trimmed by 4 bases and the J gene end by 1 base; junction bases not matched to a gene: 13. The chain's CDR3 is CASSGPGTGVALSYEQYF. CDR3 nucleotides: TGTGCCAGCAGTGGACCCGGGACAGGGGTTGCCCTATCCTACGAGCAGTACTTC.

The DNA for the CDR3 is TGTGCCAGTAGTATAGGTTCGATCCTAAGCAATCAGCCCCAGCATTTT. Its translation is CASSIGSILSNQPQHF. V and J are TRBV19 and TRBJ1-5; the D is unclear. CDR1 and CDR2 (germline): LNHDA, SQIVND (reference sequence). CDR3 size: 16 residues. V lost 1 base to trimming and J lost 1 base, with 11 bases between them.

V is TRBV4-1 and J is TRBJ1-1; D may be TRBD1 (6 bases). In germline, CDR1 is MGHRA, CDR2 YSYEKL. Trimming stripped 4 bases from V and 10 bases from J, with 16 bases between. This CDR3 spans 13 amino acids. The CDR3 DNA sequence: TGCGCCAGCAGCCCCAGAACAGGGTTAGGAGCTTTCTTT. As protein: CASSPRTGLGAFF.

The chain employs TRBV30 and TRBJ1-2; 8 bases match TRBD1. This CDR3 contains 13 residues. The germline gives CDR1 GTSNPN, CDR2 SVGIG (reference sequence). J was trimmed by 1 base and V by 4 bases; bases with no gene match: 2. CDR3 sequence: CAWTTGGNYGYTF. The CDR3 DNA reads TGTGCCTGGACCACAGGGGGTAACTATGGCTACACCTTC.